The 29 T cell receptor beta chains given below trace back to one sample, sequenced in a study of blood T cells in healthy people across ages. Through a sample-barcoded 5' primer and a J-beta primer mix, a second PCR was run for about 6 to 11 cycles. TCRdb ran MiXCR on the 5' RACE reads and lists one entry per CDR3 protein. The sample lists more than 800,000 distinct CDR3 sequences, 45% occurring once. Input material: blood. Receptor source: a woman aged 60-70 years in good health.

This clonotype appeared once. The chain uses TRBV6-4 and TRBJ2-2; no definite D call. The CDR3 extends over 12 amino acids. V lost 2 bases and J 5 bases, leaving 3 bases between the germline ends. The germline gives CDR1 MRHNA, CDR2 SNTAGT. The CDR3 protein is CASSDPTGELFF. The CDR3 region has the DNA TGTGCCAGCAGTGACCCTACCGGGGAGCTGTTTTTT.

At least ten counts were recorded for this clonotype. V gene TRBV10-3 combines with J gene TRBJ2-7; 9 positions match TRBD1. The CDR3 is 15 amino acids. The germline V gene has CDR1 ENHRY and CDR2 SYGVKD. Trimming removed 2 bases from V and 4 bases from J; junction bases left unmatched: 6. CDR3 bases: TGTGCCATCAGTGAGAGGGGACAGGGACATTACGAGCAGTACTTC. Protein: CAISERGQGHYEQYF.

The chain combines TRBV9 with TRBJ2-5; 8 bases align to TRBD2. This CDR3 is built from 15 residues. The junction had 9 bases not matched to a gene; V was cut back by 3 bases and J by 5 bases. CDR1 SGDLS and CDR2 YYNGEE come from the germline V gene. DNA for the CDR3: TGTGCCAGCAGCGGTTACGGCGGGAGGCCGGAGACCCAGTACTTC. It codes for CASSGYGGRPETQYF.

V usage is TRBV7-9 and J usage is TRBJ2-5; the match to TRBD1 covers 7 bases. CDR1 and CDR2 (germline): SEHNR, FQNEAQ (reference sequence). The V and J ends lost 4 bases and 1 base, in that order; junction bases with no gene match: 9. The CDR3 covers 16 residues. The CDR3 nucleotides are TGTGCCAGCAGCTCCCGACCGGGACAGACCCAAGAGACCCAGTACTTC. Residues: CASSSRPGQTQETQYF.

This chain uses TRBV20-1 with TRBJ2-3; D is undetermined. Germline V CDR1 and CDR2: DFQATT, SNEGSKA (reference sequence). The CDR3 length is 15 residues. V shed 0 bases and J shed 2 bases, with 12 bases lying between them. The CDR3 sequence: CSARDPAPSTDTQYF. CDR3 DNA: TGCAGTGCTAGAGATCCAGCTCCGTCCACAGATACGCAGTATTTT.

This sequence joins TRBV20-1 and TRBJ2-5; TRBD2 aligns across 10 bases. The length of the CDR3 is 15 residues. In germline, CDR1 is DFQATT, CDR2 SNEGSKA (reference sequence). Trimming at V came to 5 bases and at J to 5 bases, leaving 11 bases not matched to a gene. Here the CDR3 reads CSAARASGGGETQYF. CDR3 in DNA: TGCAGTGCTGCACGGGCTAGCGGGGGCGGGGAGACCCAGTACTTC.

V and J are TRBV6-5 and TRBJ2-1, with 9 bases that match TRBD2. Losses at the gene ends were 5 bases for V and 12 bases for J; bases not matched to a gene: 8. Germline loops: CDR1 MNHEY, CDR2 SVGAGI. The CDR3 runs to 13 residues. The CDR3 DNA follows: TGTGCCAGCAGTCGCGGGAGGGCCACTGGGCAGTTCTTC. Translated, it gives CASSRGRATGQFF.

V usage is TRBV27 and J usage is TRBJ1-5, with D perhaps TRBD1 (6 bases). Germline CDR1 and CDR2: MNHEY and SMNVEV (reference sequence). CDR3 length: 14 amino acids. V shed 8 bases and J shed 2 bases, with 13 bases lying between them. The CDR3 nucleotides read TGTGCCAGCCAGGACAGTGGGGGCAATCAGCCCCAGCATTTT. Translated: CASQDSGGNQPQHF.

The rearrangement links TRBV13 to TRBJ1-1, with D perhaps TRBD1 (6 bases). The CDR3 totals 16 residues. Germline assignment: CDR1 PRHDT and CDR2 FYEKMQ (reference sequence). V lost 3 bases and J 6 bases, leaving 20 bases between the germline ends. The CDR3 sequence: CASSFSLGAGGAEAFF. The DNA of the CDR3 is TGTGCCAGCAGCTTCTCCCTGGGGGCGGGGGGCGCTGAAGCTTTCTTT. The variable domain in full, with the rest retrieved from reference TRBV13 and TRBJ1-1, is AAGVIQSPRHLIKEKRETATLKCYPIPRHDTVYWYQQGPGQDPQFLISFYEKMQSDKGSIPDRFSAQQFSDYHSELNMSSLELGDSALYFCASSFSLGAGGAEAFFGQGTRLTVV.

This clonotype was found a few times. The V gene is TRBV29-1, the J gene TRBJ2-7; D remains ambiguous. The CDR3 covers 11 residues. Trimming pared 2 bases from V and 4 bases from J, leaving 6 bases between. The V gene's germline CDR1 is SQVTM and CDR2 ANQGSEA. CDR3 in DNA: TGCAGCGTTGAATCATTATACGAGCAGTACTTC. Amino acids: CSVESLYEQYF.

The chain uses TRBV27 and TRBJ2-5; 12 bases agree with TRBD2. The CDR3 consists of 17 residues. Germline CDR1 is MNHEY and CDR2 is SMNVEV (reference sequence). J gave up 11 bases and V 5 bases, and 18 bases lay outside the gene matches. CDR3 loop: CASSTRTSGEYNNEQYF. CDR3 nucleotides: TGTGCCAGCAGTACCCGGACTAGCGGGGAGTATAACAATGAGCAGTACTTC.

The V and J genes are TRBV19 and TRBJ1-4; 9 nucleotides match TRBD1. The CDR3 consists of 14 residues. With V trimmed by 6 bases and J by 10 bases, 9 bases remained unmatched. CDR1 and CDR2 from the germline V gene are LNHDA and SQIVND (reference sequence). CDR3 loop: CASSTGTGHAKLFF. In DNA form, the CDR3 reads TGTGCCAGTAGCACCGGGACAGGGCACGCAAAACTGTTTTTT.

The rearrangement uses TRBV25-1 and TRBJ2-3; D gene uncertain. The CDR3 has 17 residues. Germline V gives CDR1 MGHDK, CDR2 SYGVNS. V was pared by 3 bases and J by 1 base, with 17 bases between. The CDR3 sequence is CASSDPGPSERTDTQYF. CDR3 DNA sequence: TGTGCCAGCAGTGACCCCGGGCCCTCGGAGCGCACAGATACGCAGTATTTT.

V usage is TRBV7-9 and J usage is TRBJ1-1, with D uncertain. Germline CDR1 SEHNR, CDR2 FQNEAQ (reference sequence). Trimming removed 1 base from V and 11 bases from J, with 17 bases in between. This CDR3 is built from 14 residues. CDR3 coding DNA: TGTGCCAGCAGCTTAGTAGGGAGCCAGCCTAGGGCTTTCTTT. Translating it yields CASSLVGSQPRAFF.

This chain joins TRBV6-1 and TRBJ2-1; D ambiguous. Germline CDR1 MNHNS, CDR2 SASEGT. V gave up 3 bases and J gave up 4 bases, with 13 bases separating them. The CDR3 covers 15 residues. Here the CDR3 reads CASSDRPDPYNEQFF. CDR3 nucleotide sequence: TGTGCCAGCAGTGACCGCCCCGACCCGTACAATGAGCAGTTCTTC.

The J gene is TRBJ2-7, the V gene TRBV20-1; D might be TRBD2 (6 bases). With 3 bases removed from V and 6 bases from J, the gap between germline ends came to 18 bases. This CDR3 has 14 amino acids. Germline CDR1 reads DFQATT; CDR2 reads SNEGSKA (reference sequence). CDR3 sequence reads: CSASPGAAFPEQYF. CDR3 nucleotide sequence: TGCAGTGCTAGTCCGGGAGCAGCCTTTCCCGAGCAGTACTTC.

This rearrangement joins TRBV6-2 or TRBV6-3 to TRBJ2-7; weak D call: TRBD2 (5 bases). Germline CDR1 MNHEY, CDR2 SVGEGT. CDR3 length: 14 residues. Trimming took off 10 bases at V and 0 bases at J, with 16 bases between the two ends. CDR3 protein: CATEGSPHSYEQYF. The CDR3 DNA follows: TGTGCCACCGAGGGAAGCCCCCACTCCTACGAGCAGTACTTC.

CDR3 nucleotide sequence: TGTGCCAGCAGCCAAGATGTGTGGGGGGGAGAGACCCAGTACTTC. Translating it yields CASSQDVWGGETQYF. The chain employs TRBV3-1 and TRBJ2-5, with TRBD2 matching 7 bases. CDR1 and CDR2 (germline): LGHDT, YNNKEL (reference sequence). The trim removed 0 bases at V and 4 bases at J, leaving 5 bases unmatched. The CDR3 runs 15 residues.

This clonotype turned up a few times. The gene calls are TRBV12-3 or TRBV12-4 and TRBJ2-1, with D perhaps TRBD2 (5 bases). The CDR3 is 16 residues long. Trimming stripped 6 bases from V and 4 bases from J, with 19 bases between. As DNA, the CDR3 is TGTGCCAGCAGCGCCCGAAGTGGGAGTACATACAATGAGCAGTTCTTC. Translated: CASSARSGSTYNEQFF.

This clonotype was counted only a few times. The V gene is TRBV12-3 or TRBV12-4, the J gene TRBJ2-2; D remains unclear. Trimming removed 2 bases from V and 6 bases from J, with 7 bases in between. The CDR3 runs to 13 residues. The CDR3 is CASSLKLSGELFF. The CDR3, as DNA: TGTGCCAGCAGTTTAAAACTATCCGGGGAGCTGTTTTTT.

This clonotype occurred a few times. The chain links TRBV4-2 to TRBJ1-4; 11 bases map to TRBD1. Germline V gene sequence: CDR1 LGHNA, CDR2 YNFKEQ. The J segment lost 7 bases and the V segment lost 0 bases, leaving 1 base of the junction unmatched. The CDR3 is 15 amino acids. The CDR3 region has the DNA TGTGCCAGCAGCCAAGAGGGGACAGGGGGTGAAAAACTGTTTTTT. Residues: CASSQEGTGGEKLFF.

The rearrangement links TRBV12-3 or TRBV12-4 to TRBJ2-5, with a tentative D call TRBD2 (6 bases). Trimming took off 3 bases at V and 4 bases at J, with 15 bases between the two ends. The CDR3 extends over 15 amino acids. The CDR3 nucleotides are TGTGCCAGCAGTTTTCGCTCTAGCGCGTTAGAGACCCAGTACTTC. Translating it yields CASSFRSSALETQYF.

The sample holds one count of this clonotype. The chain combines TRBV27 with TRBJ2-1; TRBD1 agrees at 8 bases. Losses at the gene ends were 3 bases for V and 7 bases for J; bases not matched to a gene: 20. CDR1 is MNHEY and CDR2 is SMNVEV in the germline V gene (reference sequence). CDR3 length equals 19 residues. The CDR3 nucleotides read TGTGCCAGCAGTTTCCGGCCCCACTTGGACAGGGCGAATGGTAATGAGCAGTTCTTC. Residues: CASSFRPHLDRANGNEQFF.

The chain carries TRBV2 and TRBJ1-3; weak D call: TRBD1 (6 bases). The CDR3 covers 16 residues. Germline-derived CDR1 and CDR2 are SNHLY and FYNNEI. The germline V and J ends were trimmed by 1 base and 0 bases, with 10 bases remaining between them. This chain's CDR3 is CASSEVPTGSGNTIYF. The DNA of the CDR3 is TGTGCCAGCAGTGAAGTCCCGACAGGCTCTGGAAACACCATATATTTT.

This clonotype was observed a handful of times. This sequence joins TRBV21-1 and TRBJ2-1. TRBV21-1 is listed as a pseudogene. This CDR3 is built from 14 residues. The DNA for the CDR3 is TGTGCCAGCAGCCCGTCGTCGAGATGGAATGAGCAGTTCTTC. As protein: CASSPSSRWNEQFF.

The V and J genes are TRBV6-6 and TRBJ2-3; 9 nucleotides align to TRBD2. Trimming cost V 6 bases and J 3 bases; bases outside gene matches: 4. From germline, CDR1 is MNHNY and CDR2 SVGAGI (reference sequence). The CDR3 sequence is 14 residues long. The DNA for the CDR3 is TGTGCCAGCAGGGGCGGGAGGGAGACAGATACGCAGTATTTT. Encoded protein: CASRGGRETDTQYF.

V is TRBV10-3 and J is TRBJ2-7, with TRBD1 matching 10 bases. Germline V gene data show CDR1 as ENHRY and CDR2 as SYGVKD. Trimming took 5 bases from V and 5 from J; bases not matched to a gene: 3. CDR3 length: 13 residues. CDR3 sequence: CAISKDRGDEQYF. In DNA, the CDR3 is TGTGCCATCAGTAAGGACAGGGGGGACGAGCAGTACTTC.

V is TRBV7-9 and J is TRBJ2-3, with 11 bases aligning to TRBD2. The CDR3 has 17 amino acids. Germline CDR1 and CDR2: SEHNR and FQNEAQ (reference sequence). V was pared by 3 bases and J by 4 bases, with 9 bases of the junction left unmatched. The DNA for the CDR3 is TGTGCCAGCAGCTTTAAGACTAGCGGGACGTTGGCAGATACGCAGTATTTT. Its translation: CASSFKTSGTLADTQYF.

This clonotype was seen a handful of times. In DNA, the CDR3 is TGTGCCAGCAGTGAGGGGGTATACGGGACTGAAGCTTTCTTT. Translation gives CASSEGVYGTEAFF. The genes are TRBV25-1 and TRBJ1-1, with D perhaps matching TRBD1 (5 bases). The ends were cut back, 3 bases at V and 5 bases at J, with 13 bases in the middle. The CDR3 has 14 residues. In germline, CDR1 is MGHDK, CDR2 SYGVNS.